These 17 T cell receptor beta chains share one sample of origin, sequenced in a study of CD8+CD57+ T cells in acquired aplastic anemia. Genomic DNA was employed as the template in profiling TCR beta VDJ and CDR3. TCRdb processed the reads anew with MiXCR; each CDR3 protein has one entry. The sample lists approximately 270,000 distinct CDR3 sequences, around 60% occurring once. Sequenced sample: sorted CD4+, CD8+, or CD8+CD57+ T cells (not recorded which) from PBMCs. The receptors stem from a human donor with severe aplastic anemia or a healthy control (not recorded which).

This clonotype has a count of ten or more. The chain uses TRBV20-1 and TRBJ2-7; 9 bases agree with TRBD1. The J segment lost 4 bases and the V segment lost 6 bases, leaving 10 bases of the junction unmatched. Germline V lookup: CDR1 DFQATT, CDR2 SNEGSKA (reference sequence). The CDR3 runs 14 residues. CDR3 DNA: TGCAGTGCCGACGGACAGGGGTCATCTTACGAGCAGTACTTC. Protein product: CSADGQGSSYEQYF.

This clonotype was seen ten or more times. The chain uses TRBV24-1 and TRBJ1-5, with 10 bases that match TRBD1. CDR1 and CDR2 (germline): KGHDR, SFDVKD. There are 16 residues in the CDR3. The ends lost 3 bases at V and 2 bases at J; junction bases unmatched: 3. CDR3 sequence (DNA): TGTGCCACCAGTGATGCCGGGACAGGGGGCAATCAGCCCCAGCATTTT. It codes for CATSDAGTGGNQPQHF.

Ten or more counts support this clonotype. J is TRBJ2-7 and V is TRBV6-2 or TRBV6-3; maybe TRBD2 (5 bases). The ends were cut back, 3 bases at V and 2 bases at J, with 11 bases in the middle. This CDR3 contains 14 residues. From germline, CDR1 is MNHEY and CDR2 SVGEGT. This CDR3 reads CASSYSEVAYEQYF. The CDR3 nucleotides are TGTGCCAGCAGTTATAGCGAAGTTGCCTACGAGCAGTACTTC.

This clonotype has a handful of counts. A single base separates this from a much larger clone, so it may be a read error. CDR3 in amino acids: CSARAGGGGDTQYF. The CDR3 bases are TGCAGTGCTAGGGCTGGGGGGGGGGGCGATACGCAGTATTTT. The rearrangement links TRBV20-1 to TRBJ2-3; TRBD2 is a possible D gene (7 bases). The CDR3 runs 14 residues. V was clipped by 3 bases and J by 6 bases, with 16 bases between them. Germline CDR1 and CDR2: DFQATT and SNEGSKA (reference sequence).

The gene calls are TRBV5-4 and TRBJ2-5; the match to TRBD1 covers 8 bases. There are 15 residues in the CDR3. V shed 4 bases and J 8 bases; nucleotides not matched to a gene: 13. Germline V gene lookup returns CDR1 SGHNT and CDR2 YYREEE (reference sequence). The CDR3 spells CASSQDPGQDITQYF. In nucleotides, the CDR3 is TGTGCCAGCAGCCAAGACCCGGGACAGGATATTACCCAGTACTTC.

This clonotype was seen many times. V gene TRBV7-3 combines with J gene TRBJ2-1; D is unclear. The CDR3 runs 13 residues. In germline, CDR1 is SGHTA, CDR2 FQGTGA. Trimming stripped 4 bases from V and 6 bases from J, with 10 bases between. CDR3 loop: CASSSAISNEQFF. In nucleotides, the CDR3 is TGTGCCAGCAGCTCAGCAATTAGCAATGAGCAGTTCTTC.

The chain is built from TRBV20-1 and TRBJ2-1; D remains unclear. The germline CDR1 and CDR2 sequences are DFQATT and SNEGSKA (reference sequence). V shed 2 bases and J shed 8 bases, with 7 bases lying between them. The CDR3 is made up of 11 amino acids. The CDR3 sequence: CSARNLHEQFF. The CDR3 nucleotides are TGCAGTGCTAGAAATTTGCATGAGCAGTTCTTC.

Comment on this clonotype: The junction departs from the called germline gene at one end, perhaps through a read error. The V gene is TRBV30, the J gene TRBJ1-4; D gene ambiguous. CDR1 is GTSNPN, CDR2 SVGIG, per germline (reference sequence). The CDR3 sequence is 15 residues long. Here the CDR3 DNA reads TGTACCTGGAGTGCGGTAAACAGCCTTAATGAAAAACTGTTTTTT. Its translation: CTWSAVNSLNEKLFF.

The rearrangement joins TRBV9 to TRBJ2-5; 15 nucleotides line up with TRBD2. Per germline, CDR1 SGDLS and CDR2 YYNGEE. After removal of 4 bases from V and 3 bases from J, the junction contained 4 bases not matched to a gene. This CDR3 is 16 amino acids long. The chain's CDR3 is CASSWGLAGGEETQYF. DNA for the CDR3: TGTGCCAGCAGCTGGGGACTAGCGGGGGGCGAAGAGACCCAGTACTTC.

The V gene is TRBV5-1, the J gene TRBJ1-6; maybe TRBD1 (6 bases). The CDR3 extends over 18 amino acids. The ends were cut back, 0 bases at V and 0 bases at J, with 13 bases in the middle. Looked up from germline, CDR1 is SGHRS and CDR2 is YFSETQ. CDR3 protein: CASSLEGGLSSYNSPLHF. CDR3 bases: TGCGCCAGCAGCTTGGAGGGGGGTCTATCCTCCTATAATTCACCCCTCCACTTT.

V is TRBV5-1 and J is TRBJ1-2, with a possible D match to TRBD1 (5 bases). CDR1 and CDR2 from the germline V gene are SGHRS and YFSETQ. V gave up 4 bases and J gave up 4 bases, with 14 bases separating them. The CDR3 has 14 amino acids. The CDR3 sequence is CASSLKGDSYGYTF. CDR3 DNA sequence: TGCGCCAGCAGCCTCAAAGGGGATTCCTATGGCTACACCTTC.

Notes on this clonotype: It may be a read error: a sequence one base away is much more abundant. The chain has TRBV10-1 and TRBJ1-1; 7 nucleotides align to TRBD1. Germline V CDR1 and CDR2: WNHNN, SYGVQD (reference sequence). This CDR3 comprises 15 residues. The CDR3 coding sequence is TGTGCCAGCAGCTCGAGACAGGGCTTGAACACTGGAGCTTTCTTT. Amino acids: CASSSRQGLNTGAFF.

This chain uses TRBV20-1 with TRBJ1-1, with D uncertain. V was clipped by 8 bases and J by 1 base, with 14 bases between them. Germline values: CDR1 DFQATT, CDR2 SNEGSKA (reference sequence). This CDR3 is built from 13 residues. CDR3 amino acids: CSTTRLGNTEAFF. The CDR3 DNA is TGCAGTACTACACGGTTGGGGAACACTGAAGCTTTCTTT.

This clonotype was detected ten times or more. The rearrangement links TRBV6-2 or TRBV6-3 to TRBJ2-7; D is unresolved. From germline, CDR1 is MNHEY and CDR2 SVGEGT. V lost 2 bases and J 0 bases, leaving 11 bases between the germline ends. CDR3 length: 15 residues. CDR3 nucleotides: TGTGCCAGCAGTTACGACGCAGAGCCCTCCTACGAGCAGTACTTC. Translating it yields CASSYDAEPSYEQYF.

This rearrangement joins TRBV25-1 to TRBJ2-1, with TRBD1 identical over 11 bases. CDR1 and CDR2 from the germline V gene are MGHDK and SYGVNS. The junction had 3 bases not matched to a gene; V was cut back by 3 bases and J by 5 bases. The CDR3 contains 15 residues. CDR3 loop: CASSDAGQGDNEQFF. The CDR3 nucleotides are TGTGCCAGCAGTGACGCGGGACAGGGGGACAATGAGCAGTTCTTC.

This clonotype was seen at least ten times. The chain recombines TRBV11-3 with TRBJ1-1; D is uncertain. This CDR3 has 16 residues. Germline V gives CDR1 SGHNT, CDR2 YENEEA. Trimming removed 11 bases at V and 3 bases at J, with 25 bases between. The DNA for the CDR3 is TGTGCCGTACCACTCGTGGTGGGGAAATTGGACACTGAAGCTTTCTTT. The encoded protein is CAVPLVVGKLDTEAFF.

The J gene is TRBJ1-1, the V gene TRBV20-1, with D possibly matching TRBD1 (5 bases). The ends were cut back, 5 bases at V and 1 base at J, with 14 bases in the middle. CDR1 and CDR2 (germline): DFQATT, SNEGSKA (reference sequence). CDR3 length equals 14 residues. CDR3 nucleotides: TGCAGTGCTCAAAGCTCCACAGGGAACACTGAAGCTTTCTTT. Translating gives CSAQSSTGNTEAFF.